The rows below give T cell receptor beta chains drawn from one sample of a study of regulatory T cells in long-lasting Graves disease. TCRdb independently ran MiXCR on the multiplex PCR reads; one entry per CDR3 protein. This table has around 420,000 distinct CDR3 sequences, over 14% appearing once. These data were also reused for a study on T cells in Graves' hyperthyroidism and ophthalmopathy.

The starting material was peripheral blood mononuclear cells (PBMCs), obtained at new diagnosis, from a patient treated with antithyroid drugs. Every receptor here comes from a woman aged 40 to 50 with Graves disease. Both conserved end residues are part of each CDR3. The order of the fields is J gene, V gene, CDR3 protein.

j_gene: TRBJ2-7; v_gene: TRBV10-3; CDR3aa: CAISEALQGSGYEQYF
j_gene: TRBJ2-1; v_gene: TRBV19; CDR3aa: CASSLQVGSYNEQFF
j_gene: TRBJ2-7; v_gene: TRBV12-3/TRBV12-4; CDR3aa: CASSLGLGPSYEQYF
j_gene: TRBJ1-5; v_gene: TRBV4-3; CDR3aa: CASSQDATGNQPQHF
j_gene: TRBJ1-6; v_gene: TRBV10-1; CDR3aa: CASSWTEYNSPLHF
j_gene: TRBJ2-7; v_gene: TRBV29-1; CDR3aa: CSVMDRTYEQYF
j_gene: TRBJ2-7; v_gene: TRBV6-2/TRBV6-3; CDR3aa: CASSYFPGQGYEQYF
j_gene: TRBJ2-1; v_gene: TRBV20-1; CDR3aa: CSATGAADYNEQFF
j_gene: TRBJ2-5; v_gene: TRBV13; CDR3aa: CASSPGSTGPPETQYF
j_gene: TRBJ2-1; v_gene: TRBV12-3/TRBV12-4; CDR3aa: CASRPGQGNWQFF
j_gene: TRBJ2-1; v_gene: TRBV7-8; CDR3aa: CASSLAGAATEQFF
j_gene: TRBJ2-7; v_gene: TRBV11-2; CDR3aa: CASSLPRVSGRGEQYF
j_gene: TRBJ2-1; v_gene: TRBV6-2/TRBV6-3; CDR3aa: CASSGAVSYNEQFF
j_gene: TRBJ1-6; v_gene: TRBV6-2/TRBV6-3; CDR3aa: CASSTGDSPLHF
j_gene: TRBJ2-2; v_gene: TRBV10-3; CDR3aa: CAITPGLNTGELFF
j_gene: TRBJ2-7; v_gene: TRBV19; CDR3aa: CASSMRDSSYEQYF
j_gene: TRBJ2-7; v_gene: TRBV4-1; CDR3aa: CASSQNFGLAGSEQYF
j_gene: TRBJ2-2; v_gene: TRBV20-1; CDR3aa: CSAWGDDRGNTGELFF
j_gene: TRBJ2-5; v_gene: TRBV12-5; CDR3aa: CASGLGDRGQRETQYF
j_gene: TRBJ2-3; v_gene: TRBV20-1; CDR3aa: CSARVGGLEGTQYF
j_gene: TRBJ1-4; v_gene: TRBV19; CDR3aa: CASRGTTTNEKLFF
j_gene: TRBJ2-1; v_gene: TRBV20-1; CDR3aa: CSAQQGGAVDEQFF
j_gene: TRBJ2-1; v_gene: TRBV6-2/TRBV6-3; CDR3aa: CASSLPGQGRNEQFF
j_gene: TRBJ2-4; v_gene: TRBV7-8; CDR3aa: CASSAEVAKNIQYF
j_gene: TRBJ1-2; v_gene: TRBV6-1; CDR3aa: CASRVRDSAANYGYTF
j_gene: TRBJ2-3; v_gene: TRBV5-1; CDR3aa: CASSLAAGGSKPTDTQYF
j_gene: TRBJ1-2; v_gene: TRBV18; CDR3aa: CASSPTTGPQDGYTF
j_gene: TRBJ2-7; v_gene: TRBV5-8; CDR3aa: CASSFEGVSYEQYF
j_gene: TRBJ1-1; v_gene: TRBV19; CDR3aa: CASSMGRGREGTEAFF
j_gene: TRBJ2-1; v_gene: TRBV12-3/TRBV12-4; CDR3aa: CASSLLPAGVYNEQFF
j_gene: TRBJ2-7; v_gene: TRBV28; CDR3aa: CASSSQKGGIYEQYF
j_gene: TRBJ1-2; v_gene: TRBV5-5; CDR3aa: CASSWDFSPGRYTF
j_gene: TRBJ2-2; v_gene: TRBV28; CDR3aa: CASSLYGTGGELFF
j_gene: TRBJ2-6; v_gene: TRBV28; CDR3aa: CASSLVRAGGGANVLTF
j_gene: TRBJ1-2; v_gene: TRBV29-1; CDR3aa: CSVAETSNRGYTF
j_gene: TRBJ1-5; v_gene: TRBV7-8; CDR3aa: CASSKDRGRPYSNQPQHF
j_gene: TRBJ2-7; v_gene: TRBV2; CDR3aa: CASAGAGGPYEQYF
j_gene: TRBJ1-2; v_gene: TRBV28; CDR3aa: CASSLGWDTYFTNYGYTF
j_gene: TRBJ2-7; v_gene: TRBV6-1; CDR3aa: CASTPQPLAGVSYEQYF
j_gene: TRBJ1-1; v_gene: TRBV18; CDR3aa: CASSPSGTAMNTEAFF
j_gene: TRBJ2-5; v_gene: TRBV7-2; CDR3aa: CASSKNQGETQYF